This entry describes one T cell receptor (beta chain). Antigen: not known. The sample is drawn from a study of OX40 agonist ivuxolimab in advanced cancers. Findings of the study overall: Expanded peripheral T cells had an undetermined antigen specificity. The 0.1-3.0 mg/kg partial responders had among the lowest clonal expansion.

Repertoires were generated with immunoSEQ multiplex PCR, while TCRdb's copy carries only in-frame clones and drops some. This table has 95,000 to 100,000 clones, 70% to 85% appearing once. The CDR3 is 14 amino acids. Trimming took 8 bases from V and 3 from J, leaving 16 bases between them. Germline V CDR1 and CDR2: MDHEN, SYDVKM. The rearrangement joins TRBV28 to TRBJ1-1; D remains ambiguous. The sequencing here drew on CD4+ or CD8+ T cells sorted from blood, taken in a trial of the OX40 agonist ivuxolimab. The sequence was collected from an adult with an advanced solid tumor such as melanoma, head and neck, liver or kidney cancer. This CDR3 is CASLLFMGYTEAFF. The DNA of the CDR3 is TGTGCCAGCTTGCTTTTTATGGGGTACACTGAAGCTTTCTTT.